This T cell receptor (beta chain) was profiled in a study of T-cell reconstitution after alpha-beta-depleted transplantation in children. Trimming removed 4 bases from V and 5 bases from J, with 14 bases in between. Germline CDR1 is MNHEY and CDR2 is SVGAGI. CDR3 size: 14 residues. The sample holds many counts of this clonotype. Researchers prepared the TCRbeta library using unique molecular identifiers, the study reports. TCRdb redid the calling of the PCR reads with MiXCR, one entry per CDR3 protein. This table has some 200,000 distinct CDR3 sequences, roughly a tenth appearing once. The gene calls are TRBV6-5 and TRBJ2-5; a possible D gene is TRBD2 (5 bases). The sequencing used PBMCs from the stem cell graft donor, collected from the stem cell graft. This TCR came from a human donor who donated a stem cell graft to a child with SCID. CDR3 region: CASSSQRPGETQYF. For the CDR3, the DNA is TGTGCCAGCAGTTCCCAGAGGCCGGGGGAGACCCAGTACTTC.